This TCR beta chain is from a study of glioma-infiltrating T cells after dendritic cell vaccination. The study, taken as a whole, reports: TCR clonality showed no direct relationship with survival.

As regards this clone: Its antigen is not known.

This CDR3 spans 16 amino acids. Per germline, CDR1 KGHSH and CDR2 LQKENI. V shed 2 bases, J shed 5 bases, and the junction held 6 bases outside the gene matches. Sample time point: after dendritic cell vaccination, including at tumor progression/relapse. Data came from immunoSEQ multiplex PCR; TCRdb stores just in-frame clones and leaves some out. This sample has some 46,000 clones, with roughly 90% found just once. The specimen was blood, collected after dendritic cell vaccination. The TCR was taken from a human donor with glioblastoma. The J gene is TRBJ2-3, the V gene TRBV18; 11 bases agree with TRBD2. CDR3 region: CASSPSLAGGGDTQYF. Here the CDR3 DNA reads TGTGCCAGCTCACCATCCCTAGCGGGAGGAGGAGATACGCAGTATTTT.